Presented here are 21 T cell receptor beta chains from one specimen sequenced in a study of T cells in Graves' hyperthyroidism and ophthalmopathy. Amplified regions were TCR beta CDR3 sequences from RNA transcripts. The primer set for the first-round RT-PCR of the TCR CDR3 was HTBI. From the multiplex PCR reads, TCRdb called clonotypes with MiXCR, one entry per CDR3 protein. The sample has hundreds of thousands of distinct CDR3 sequences; about 45% are singletons. Specimen: peripheral blood or thyroid tissue (not recorded which). The origin of the receptors is a young woman with Graves' hyperthyroidism.

Points on this clonotype: This may arise from a read error, as a much more abundant clone is one base away. The gene calls are TRBV12-3 or TRBV12-4 and TRBJ2-7, with D unclear. V was pared by 4 bases and J by 2 bases, with 3 bases between. The CDR3 is 11 amino acids. In DNA, the CDR3 is TGTGCCAGCAGTTACCCCTACGAGCAGTACTTC. It encodes CASSYPYEQYF.

V and J are TRBV25-1 and TRBJ1-6, with TRBD1 identical over 8 bases. This CDR3 region has 14 residues. V lost 6 bases and J lost 10; bases outside the gene matches: 8. Germline loops: CDR1 MGHDK, CDR2 SYGVNS. The CDR3 DNA reads TGTGCCAGCAGCCTAACAGGGGGTTTCTCACCCCTCCACTTT. Amino acids: CASSLTGGFSPLHF.

The CDR3 bases are TGTGCCAGCAGCCAAGCCGGGACAGGGTCGTCATCACCCCTCCACTTT. It is translated as CASSQAGTGSSSPLHF. The rearrangement joins TRBV9 to TRBJ1-6, with TRBD1 matching over 9 bases. With 4 bases clipped from V and 10 bases from J, the junction kept 12 bases outside the gene matches. Germline V lookup: CDR1 SGDLS, CDR2 YYNGEE. CDR3 size: 16 residues.

This clonotype was seen ten or more times. CDR3 sequence reads: CAISEEREETQYF. In nucleotides, the CDR3 is TGTGCCATCAGTGAAGAGAGGGAGGAGACCCAGTACTTC. The chain joins TRBV10-3 to TRBJ2-5; a possible D gene is TRBD2 (5 bases). Germline V gene lookup returns CDR1 ENHRY and CDR2 SYGVKD. Trimming pared 3 bases from V and 5 bases from J, leaving 10 bases between. This CDR3 spans 13 amino acids.

This clonotype was counted ten times or more. This chain links TRBV2 with TRBJ1-5, with D unclear. The CDR3 totals 16 residues. V lost 2 bases to trimming and J lost 0 bases, with 11 bases between them. Germline V lookup: CDR1 SNHLY, CDR2 FYNNEI. Written as DNA, the CDR3 is TGTGCCAGCAGTGAAAAGGCAGCGTATAGCAATCAGCCCCAGCATTTT. Amino acids: CASSEKAAYSNQPQHF.

The V and J genes are TRBV7-8 and TRBJ2-7; D remains ambiguous. The germline V gene encodes CDR1 SGHVS and CDR2 FQNEAQ. V shed 5 bases and J shed 5 bases, with 10 bases lying between them. The CDR3 totals 12 residues. The CDR3 spells CASSQETHEQYF. The CDR3 DNA follows: TGTGCCAGCAGCCAAGAGACCCACGAGCAGTACTTC. The variable domain in full, with the rest retrieved from reference TRBV7-8 and TRBJ2-7, is GAGVSQSPRYKVAKRGQDVALRCDPISGHVSLFWYQQALGQGPEFLTYFQNEAQLDKSGLPSDRFFAERPEGSVSTLKIQRTQQEDSAVYLCASSQETHEQYFGPGTRLTVT.

The sample holds a few counts of this clonotype. CDR3 in amino acids: CASSYWGREAFSLGNSPLHF. CDR3 coding DNA: TGTGCCAGCAGTTACTGGGGCAGGGAGGCCTTTTCGTTGGGGAATTCACCCCTCCACTTT. The chain couples TRBV6-5 to TRBJ1-6, with a weak D call TRBD1 (5 bases). The ends were cut back, 1 base at V and 7 bases at J, with 26 bases in the middle. The CDR3 length is 20 residues. Per germline, CDR1 MNHEY and CDR2 SVGAGI.

This clonotype came up a few times. This CDR3 is CASSSKAANTGELFF. The CDR3 bases are TGTGCCAGCAGCTCCAAGGCTGCGAACACCGGGGAGCTGTTTTTT. V and J are TRBV7-9 and TRBJ2-2; the D is unclear. V lost 4 bases and J 0 bases, leaving 9 bases between the germline ends. The CDR3 is 15 residues long. Germline CDR1 is SEHNR and CDR2 is FQNEAQ (reference sequence). Using reference TRBV7-9 and TRBJ2-2 for the parts outside the CDR3, the full variable domain is DTGVSQNPRHKITKRGQNVTFRCDPISEHNRLYWYRQTLGQGPEFLTYFQNEAQLEKSRLLSDRFSAERPKGSFSTLEIQRTEQGDSAMYLCASSSKAANTGELFFGEGSRLTVL.

This clonotype came up a few times. The CDR3 DNA sequence: TGTGCCAGCACCCAGGACAGGGGGGGGGGCTACACCTTC. Translation gives CASTQDRGGGYTF. The chain links TRBV12-3 or TRBV12-4 to TRBJ1-2; 10 bases line up with TRBD1. Trimming removed 7 bases from V and 8 bases from J; junction bases left unmatched: 7. The CDR3 sequence is 13 residues long.

V and J are TRBV2 and TRBJ2-7, with TRBD1 identical over 8 bases. The V segment lost 6 bases and the J segment 9 bases; nucleotides outside the gene matches: 13. The germline V gene encodes CDR1 SNHLY and CDR2 FYNNEI. CDR3 length equals 14 residues. The CDR3 here is CASSLDRTGTGQYF. CDR3 coding DNA: TGTGCCAGCAGCTTAGATCGGACAGGGACGGGGCAGTACTTC. The full variable domain, completed using reference TRBV2 and TRBJ2-7, is EPEVTQTPSHQVTQMGQEVILRCVPISNHLYFYWYRQILGQKVEFLVSFYNNEISEKSEIFDDQFSVERPDGSNFTLKIRSTKLEDSAMYFCASSLDRTGTGQYFGPGTRLTVT.

This clonotype has a count of ten or more. This rearrangement joins TRBV29-1 to TRBJ1-2; D may be TRBD1 (5 bases). Germline V lookup: CDR1 SQVTM, CDR2 ANQGSEA. V lost 0 bases and J lost 6, with 5 bases in between. The CDR3 covers 11 residues. In DNA form, the CDR3 reads TGCAGCGTTGAAGAGACAGATGGCTACACCTTC. Encoded protein: CSVEETDGYTF.

Turning to this clonotype: The junction does not match germline at one end; this may be a read error. The genes are TRBV7-2 and TRBJ2-5; TRBD1 agrees at 10 bases. This CDR3 has 17 residues. Per the germline V gene, CDR1 is SGHTA and CDR2 is FQGNSA. CDR3 loop: CASSQVKGTGDQETQYF. As DNA, the CDR3 is TGCGCCAGCAGCCAAGTAAAAGGGACAGGGGACCAAGAGACCCAGTACTTC.

The sample holds a few counts of this clonotype. The chain carries TRBV5-4 and TRBJ1-2; possible D gene TRBD1, 5 bases. From germline, CDR1 is SGHNT and CDR2 YYREEE (reference sequence). Deletions cut 5 bases from V and 3 bases from J, with 14 bases between. CDR3 length: 14 amino acids. As DNA, the CDR3 is TGTGCCAGCAGGATCGACACGGGGGACTATGGCTACACCTTC. Amino acids: CASRIDTGDYGYTF.

The chain joins TRBV7-2 to TRBJ1-5; the D gene is possibly TRBD1 (5 bases). Germline V gives CDR1 SGHTA, CDR2 FQGNSA. Trimming left V 4 bases short and J 3 bases short, with 19 bases between. This CDR3 contains 17 residues. In DNA, the CDR3 is TGTGCCAGCAGCTACCACTGGGACTTGCAGCCCAATCAGCCCCAGCATTTT. This encodes CASSYHWDLQPNQPQHF.

This rearrangement joins TRBV5-1 to TRBJ2-5, with 7 bases fitting TRBD2. CDR1 SGHRS and CDR2 YFSETQ come from the germline V gene. CDR3 size: 15 residues. The V segment lost 4 bases and the J segment 1 base; nucleotides outside the gene matches: 7. In nucleotides, the CDR3 is TGCGCCAGCAGCCAAGATATAGCGGGCCAAGAGACCCAGTACTTC. This translates into CASSQDIAGQETQYF. Drawing the rest from reference TRBV5-1 and TRBJ2-5, the complete variable domain is KAGVTQTPRYLIKTRGQQVTLSCSPISGHRSVSWYQQTPGQGLQFLFEYFSETQRNKGNFPGRFSGRQFSNSRSEMNVSTLELGDSALYLCASSQDIAGQETQYFGPGTRLLVL.

A remark on this clonotype: The germline gene is not matched at one end of the junction; a read error may be the cause. This chain connects TRBV5-1 to TRBJ2-7; 9 nucleotides align to TRBD2. Germline lookup yields CDR1 SGHRS and CDR2 YFSETQ. This CDR3 contains 16 residues. This CDR3 is CASSWSSGTKSYEQYF. The CDR3 DNA reads TGTGCCAGCAGCTGGTCTAGCGGGACGAAATCCTACGAGCAGTACTTC.

This clonotype came up many times. The chain joins TRBV25-1 to TRBJ1-1; TRBD1 matches at 7 bases. The CDR3 consists of 14 residues. Germline lookup yields CDR1 MGHDK and CDR2 SYGVNS. V shed 6 bases and J 4 bases; nucleotides not matched to a gene: 8. CDR3: CASSSRGAFTEAFF. The CDR3 bases are TGTGCCAGCAGCTCCAGGGGGGCTTTCACTGAAGCTTTCTTT.

This clonotype has more than one count but fewer than ten. The genes are TRBV14 and TRBJ1-4; D not certain. Germline-derived CDR1 and CDR2 are SGHDN and FVKESK. The length of the CDR3 is 12 residues. With 0 bases removed from V and 8 bases from J, the gap between germline ends came to 4 bases. The CDR3 nucleotides are TGTGCCAGCAGCCAAGAGAGCGAAAAACTGTTTTTT. Protein product: CASSQESEKLFF. The full variable domain, rest sourced from reference TRBV14 and TRBJ1-4, is EAGVTQFPSHSVIEKGQTVTLRCDPISGHDNLYWYRRVMGKEIKFLLHFVKESKQDESGMPNNRFLAERTGGTYSTLKVQPAELEDSGVYFCASSQESEKLFFGSGTQLSVL.

This clonotype was counted a single time. This chain links TRBV2 with TRBJ1-1; the D is unclear. Between the trimmed V and J ends, which lost 8 bases and 1 base, there was a span of 14 bases. Germline CDR1 reads SNHLY; CDR2 reads FYNNEI. The CDR3 is 14 residues long. Here the CDR3 reads CASVTGNKNTEAFF. In DNA form, the CDR3 reads TGTGCCAGCGTGACGGGCAACAAGAACACTGAAGCTTTCTTT.

Only a few counts were recorded for this clonotype. This chain links TRBV29-1 with TRBJ1-1; possibly TRBD1 for D (5 bases). Deletions cut 7 bases from V and 4 bases from J, with 16 bases between. The CDR3 loop spans 13 amino acids. Germline V gene lookup returns CDR1 SQVTM and CDR2 ANQGSEA. The CDR3 here is CSAQYVTVTEAFF. The CDR3 region has the DNA TGCAGCGCCCAATATGTGACAGTCACTGAAGCTTTCTTT. The whole variable domain, filled in from reference TRBV29-1 and TRBJ1-1, reads SAVISQKPSRDICQRGTSLTIQCQVDSQVTMMFWYRQQPGQSLTLIATANQGSEATYESGFVIDKFPISRPNLTFSTLTVSNMSPEDSSIYLCSAQYVTVTEAFFGQGTRLTVV.

This clonotype was seen more than once but under ten times. The V and J genes are TRBV2 and TRBJ1-4; 7 nucleotides line up with TRBD1. This CDR3 is 15 amino acids long. V lost 6 bases and J lost 2; bases outside the gene matches: 6. Germline V lookup: CDR1 SNHLY, CDR2 FYNNEI. The CDR3: CASRKQGSTNEKLFF. The CDR3 region has the DNA TGTGCCAGCAGAAAACAGGGGTCGACTAATGAAAAACTGTTTTTT. The entire variable domain, with the rest obtained from reference TRBV2 and TRBJ1-4, is as follows: EPEVTQTPSHQVTQMGQEVILRCVPISNHLYFYWYRQILGQKVEFLVSFYNNEISEKSEIFDDQFSVERPDGSNFTLKIRSTKLEDSAMYFCASRKQGSTNEKLFFGSGTQLSVL.